These 8 T cell receptor beta chains came from one sample sequenced in a study of beta chain features in type 1 diabetes. Of the isolated RNA, all was reverse transcribed, and so the sequenced material was expressed TCRB transcripts. Using immunoSEQ multiplex PCR, the repertoire was profiled, and TCRdb retains in-frame clones only, with some absent. Of about 260,000 clones in the sample, more than 65% were seen once. Sample: naive CD4+ T cells from blood. Source of these receptors: a man aged 25 to 45 in good health.

The chain carries TRBV29-1 and TRBJ1-2; weak D call: TRBD1 (5 bases). The CDR3 runs to 13 residues. Germline lookup yields CDR1 SQVTM and CDR2 ANQGSEA. V lost 4 bases and J lost 8, with 17 bases in between. The CDR3 DNA reads as TGCAGCGTTGTGGGGACGGGGGTTGGCGGCTACACCTTC. Encoded protein: CSVVGTGVGGYTF.

The chain employs TRBV7-2 and TRBJ2-3; 12 nucleotides align to TRBD2. The germline V gene encodes CDR1 SGHTA and CDR2 FQGNSA. Trimming at V came to 5 bases and at J to 2 bases, leaving 5 bases not matched to a gene. CDR3 length equals 16 residues. CDR3 sequence: CASSPRTSGITDTQYF. In nucleotides, the CDR3 is TGTGCCAGCAGCCCGCGGACTAGCGGGATCACAGATACGCAGTATTTT.

J is TRBJ1-2 and V is TRBV29-1, with 7 nucleotides matching TRBD1. This CDR3 is built from 15 residues. Trimming removed 2 bases from V and 7 bases from J; junction bases left unmatched: 13. From germline, CDR1 is SQVTM and CDR2 ANQGSEA. CDR3 DNA sequence: TGCAGCGTTGAACGCGGCGACAGGGACGGGTTTGGCTACACCTTC. It encodes CSVERGDRDGFGYTF.

The rearrangement links TRBV27 to TRBJ1-5; D remains ambiguous. Germline loops: CDR1 MNHEY, CDR2 SMNVEV (reference sequence). The V end was cut by 0 bases, the J end by 6 bases, with 12 bases between. There are 15 residues in the CDR3. The CDR3 bases are TGTGCCAGCAGTTTATCGTGGGTGGGTGGTCAGCCCCAGCATTTT. Translating it yields CASSLSWVGGQPQHF.

V and J are TRBV4-3 and TRBJ2-3, with 11 bases that match TRBD2. The CDR3 is made up of 16 amino acids. CDR1 and CDR2 (germline): LGHNA, YSLEER. Trimming took 3 bases from V and 2 from J; bases not matched to a gene: 4. CDR3 DNA: TGCGCCAGCAGCCAGACTAGCGGGAAGGCCACAGATACGCAGTATTTT. Translated, it gives CASSQTSGKATDTQYF.

The chain joins TRBV12-5 to TRBJ2-3; 7 bases agree with TRBD2. The CDR3 covers 12 residues. Germline CDR1 is LGHNT and CDR2 is FRNRAP. Trimming removed 10 bases from V and 6 bases from J; junction bases left unmatched: 7. The CDR3 DNA is TGTGCTATACCGAGCGGGGAGGATACGCAGTATTTT. It yields the protein CAIPSGEDTQYF.

The genes are TRBV29-1 and TRBJ2-3; tentative D call: TRBD2 (6 bases). Germline V gives CDR1 SQVTM, CDR2 ANQGSEA. The length of the CDR3 is 14 residues. Trimming left V 5 bases short and J 2 bases short, with 14 bases between. This CDR3 is CSVLHGGATDTQYF. CDR3 DNA: TGCAGCGTTCTTCACGGCGGGGCCACAGATACGCAGTATTTT.

In its sample, this clone was seen a few times. This chain uses TRBV30 with TRBJ2-3, with a possible D match to TRBD2 (5 bases). There are 15 residues in the CDR3. V was pared by 4 bases and J by 6 bases, with 20 bases between. CDR1 and CDR2 from the germline V gene are GTSNPN and SVGIG (reference sequence). The CDR3: CAWTNTREKSDTQYF. The CDR3 DNA sequence: TGTGCCTGGACTAATACTCGGGAAAAATCCGATACGCAGTATTTT.